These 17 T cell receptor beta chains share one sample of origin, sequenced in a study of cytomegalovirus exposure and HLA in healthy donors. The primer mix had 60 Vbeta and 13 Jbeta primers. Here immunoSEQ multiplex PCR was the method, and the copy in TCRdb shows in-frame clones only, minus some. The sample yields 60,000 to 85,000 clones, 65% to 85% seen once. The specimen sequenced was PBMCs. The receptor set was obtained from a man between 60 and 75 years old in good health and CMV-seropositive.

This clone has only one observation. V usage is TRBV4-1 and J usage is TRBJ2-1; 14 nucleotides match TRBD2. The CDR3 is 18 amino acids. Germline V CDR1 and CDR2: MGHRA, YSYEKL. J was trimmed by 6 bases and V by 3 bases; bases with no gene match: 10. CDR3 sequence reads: CASSQRLAGGPSGNEQFF. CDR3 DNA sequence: TGCGCCAGCAGCCAGAGACTAGCGGGAGGGCCCTCTGGCAATGAGCAGTTCTTC.

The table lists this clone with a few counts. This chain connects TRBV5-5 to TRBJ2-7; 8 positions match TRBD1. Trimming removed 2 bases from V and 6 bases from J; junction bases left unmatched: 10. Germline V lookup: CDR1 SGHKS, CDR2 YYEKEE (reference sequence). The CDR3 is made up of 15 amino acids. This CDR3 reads CASSFSQGAQVEQYF. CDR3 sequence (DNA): TGTGCCAGCAGCTTCTCCCAGGGGGCGCAGGTCGAGCAGTACTTC.

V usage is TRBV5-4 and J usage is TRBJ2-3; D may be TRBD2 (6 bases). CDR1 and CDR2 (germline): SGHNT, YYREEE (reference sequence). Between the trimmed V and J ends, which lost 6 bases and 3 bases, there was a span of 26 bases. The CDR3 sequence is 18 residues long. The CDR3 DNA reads TGTGCCAGCACCCCAGGGCTAGGGCTAGCGAGGGGAACAGATACGCAGTATTTT. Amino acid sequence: CASTPGLGLARGTDTQYF.

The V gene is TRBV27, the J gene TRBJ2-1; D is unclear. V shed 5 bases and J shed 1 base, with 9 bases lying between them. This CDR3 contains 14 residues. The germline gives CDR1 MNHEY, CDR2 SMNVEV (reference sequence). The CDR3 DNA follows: TGTGCCAGCAGTCCTGACTGGTCCTACAATGAGCAGTTCTTC. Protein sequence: CASSPDWSYNEQFF.

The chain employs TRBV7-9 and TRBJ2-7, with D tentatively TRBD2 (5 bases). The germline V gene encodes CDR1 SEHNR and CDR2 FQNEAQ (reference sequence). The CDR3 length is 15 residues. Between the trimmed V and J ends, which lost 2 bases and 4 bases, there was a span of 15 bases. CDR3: CASSLLLADPYEQYF. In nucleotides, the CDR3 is TGTGCCAGCAGCTTATTGCTAGCAGATCCATACGAGCAGTACTTC.

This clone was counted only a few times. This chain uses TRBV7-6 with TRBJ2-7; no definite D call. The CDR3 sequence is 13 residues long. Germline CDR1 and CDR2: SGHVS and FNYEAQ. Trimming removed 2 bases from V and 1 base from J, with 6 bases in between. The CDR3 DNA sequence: TGTGCCAGCAGCTTATCAACTTCCTACGAGCAGTACTTC. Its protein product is CASSLSTSYEQYF.

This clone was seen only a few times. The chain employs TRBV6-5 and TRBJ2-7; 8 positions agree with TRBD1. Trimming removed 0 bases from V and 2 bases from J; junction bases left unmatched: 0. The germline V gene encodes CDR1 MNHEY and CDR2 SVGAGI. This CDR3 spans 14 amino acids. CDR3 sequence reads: CASSYSTGAYEQYF. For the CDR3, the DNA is TGTGCCAGCAGTTACTCGACAGGGGCCTACGAGCAGTACTTC.

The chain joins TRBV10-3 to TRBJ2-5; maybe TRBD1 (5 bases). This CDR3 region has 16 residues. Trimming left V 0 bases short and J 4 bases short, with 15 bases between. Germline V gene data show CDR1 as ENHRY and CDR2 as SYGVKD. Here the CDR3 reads CAISESRPSQGETQYF. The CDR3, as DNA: TGTGCCATCAGTGAGTCGCGACCTTCCCAGGGAGAGACCCAGTACTTC.

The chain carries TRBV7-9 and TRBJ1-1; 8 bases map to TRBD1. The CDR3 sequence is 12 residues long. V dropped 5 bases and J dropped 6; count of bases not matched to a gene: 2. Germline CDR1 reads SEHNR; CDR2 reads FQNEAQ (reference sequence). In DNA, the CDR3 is TGTGCCAGCAGCCCGACAGGGGCTGAAGCTTTCTTT. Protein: CASSPTGAEAFF.

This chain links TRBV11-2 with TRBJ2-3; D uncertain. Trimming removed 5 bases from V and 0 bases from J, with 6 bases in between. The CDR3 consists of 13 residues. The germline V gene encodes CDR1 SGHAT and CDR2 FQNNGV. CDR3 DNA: TGTGCCAGCAGCCCCACTAGCACAGATACGCAGTATTTT. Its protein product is CASSPTSTDTQYF.

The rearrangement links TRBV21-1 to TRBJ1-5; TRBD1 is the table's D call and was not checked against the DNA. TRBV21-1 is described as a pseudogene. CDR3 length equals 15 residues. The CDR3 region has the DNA TGTGCCAGCAGCAAAGCCTCCCCAGGGAATCAGCCCCAGCATTTT. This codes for CASSKASPGNQPQHF.

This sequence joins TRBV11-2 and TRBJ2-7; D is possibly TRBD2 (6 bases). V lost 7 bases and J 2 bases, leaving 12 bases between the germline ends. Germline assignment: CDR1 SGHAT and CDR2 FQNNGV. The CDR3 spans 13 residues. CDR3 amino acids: CASIEEGAYEQYF. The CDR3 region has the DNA TGTGCCAGCATCGAGGAGGGCGCCTACGAGCAGTACTTC.

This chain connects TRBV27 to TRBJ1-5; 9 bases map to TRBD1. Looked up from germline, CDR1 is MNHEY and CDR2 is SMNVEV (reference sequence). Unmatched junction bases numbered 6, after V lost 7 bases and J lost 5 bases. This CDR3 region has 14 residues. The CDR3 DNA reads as TGTGCCAGCAAACCGGGACAGGGCTATCAGCCCCAGCATTTT. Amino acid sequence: CASKPGQGYQPQHF.

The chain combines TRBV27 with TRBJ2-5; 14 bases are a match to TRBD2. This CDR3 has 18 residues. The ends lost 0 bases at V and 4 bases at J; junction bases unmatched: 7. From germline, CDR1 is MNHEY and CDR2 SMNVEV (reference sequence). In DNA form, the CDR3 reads TGTGCCAGCAGTTTATCGGGACTAGCGGGAGTCTTAGGAGAGACCCAGTACTTC. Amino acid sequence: CASSLSGLAGVLGETQYF.

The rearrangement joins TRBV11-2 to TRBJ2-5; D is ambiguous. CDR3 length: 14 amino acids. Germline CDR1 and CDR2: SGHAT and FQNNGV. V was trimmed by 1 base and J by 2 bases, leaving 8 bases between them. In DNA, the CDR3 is TGTGCCAGCAGCTTAGGCTACGATCAAGAGACCCAGTACTTC. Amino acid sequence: CASSLGYDQETQYF. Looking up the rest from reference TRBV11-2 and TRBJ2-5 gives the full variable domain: EAGVAQSPRYKIIEKRQSVAFWCNPISGHATLYWYQQILGQGPKLLIQFQNNGVVDDSQLPKDRFSAERLKGVDSTLKIQPAKLEDSAVYLCASSLGYDQETQYFGPGTRLLVL.

The chain's CDR3 is CAAGGRSGANVLTF. The CDR3 DNA follows: TGTGCCGCGGGGGGGCGCTCTGGGGCCAACGTCCTGACTTTC. V usage is TRBV6-5 and J usage is TRBJ2-6, with 9 bases matching TRBD2. CDR1 is MNHEY, CDR2 SVGAGI, per germline. V dropped 11 bases and J dropped 0; count of bases not matched to a gene: 2. The CDR3 length is 14 residues.

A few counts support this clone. The DNA of the CDR3 is TGTGCCAGTAGTATCCCCCGGGGGGCGAGTCAGCCCCAGCATTTT. Protein sequence: CASSIPRGASQPQHF. The V and J genes are TRBV19 and TRBJ1-5; perhaps TRBD1 as D (6 bases). With 3 bases removed from V and 6 bases from J, the gap between germline ends came to 15 bases. The V gene's germline CDR1 is LNHDA and CDR2 SQIVND (reference sequence). The CDR3 has 15 residues.